The clone carrying this T cell receptor (beta chain) has a handful of counts. Its specificity is unknown. TCRdb keeps only in-frame clones here, not all; method: immunoSEQ multiplex PCR. The sample contains 600 or so clones, about 44% of which appear only once. The sample belongs to a study of STAT3 mutations in large granular lymphocyte leukemia. Study-wide points: Every T-cell large granular lymphocyte leukemia patient had at least one immunodominant TCR beta clonotype.

This CDR3 region has 15 residues. The germline V gene has CDR1 MNHEY and CDR2 SVGAGI. The V end lost 7 bases, the J end lost 6 bases, and 19 bases lay between the germline ends. The material sequenced was peripheral blood mononuclear cells. This chain links TRBV6-5 with TRBJ2-1; possibly TRBD2 for D (6 bases). This clonotype was obtained from a woman in her 50s with T-cell large granular lymphocyte leukemia. Some clones in this sample may be carry-over from other donors' samples. CDR3 amino acids: CASTMTRQTRNEQFF. As DNA, the CDR3 is TGTGCCAGCACTATGACTAGACAGACTCGCAATGAGCAGTTCTTC.